The T cell receptor (beta chain) described here comes from a study of shared clonotypes between healthy human individuals (dated by TCRdb to about 2020). About the study as a whole: Three men and two women, aged 18 to 49 years, made up the cohort. Per donor, leukapheresis produced somewhere between about 0.8 and 9 billion PBMCs. Per donor, three plates each were used for CD4 naive and CD4 memory, two for CD8 naive, and one for CD8 memory. Blood TCR repertoires of roughly five healthy adults were deeply sequenced to estimate repertoire size and the extent of clonotype sharing between individuals. To increase sequencing depth and limit assay-specific biases, TCR repertoire library preparation and sequencing were carried out by different laboratories using diverse techniques. What the authors observed across the whole study: Pairwise subsampling led to the expectation that sequencing depth would affect the degree of clonotype sharing among donors. The small number of donors limited the genetic and exposure-history diversity represented. Approximately 4.8% of naive CD4, around 4% of naive CD8, roughly 2.4% of memory CD4, and 0.4% of memory CD8 clonotypes were shared across a few donors. Sampling was restricted to blood, and TCR repertoires in tissue are likely to differ from TCR repertoires in blood. Larger estimated clonotype richness was generally found for naive subsets than for memory subsets. Incomplete sequencing was indicated by rarefaction of sorted-subset datasets, despite the large sequencing depth. Compared with non-shared clonotypes, clonotypes shared by all four sorted-subset donors had higher generation probabilities.

From the cysteine through the phenylalanine, the CDR3 covers 12 amino acids. Only the CDR3 region is kept as DNA, spanning 36 bases read in frame from base 1. V is cut by 4 bases and J by 3 bases, and the space between the germline ends is 7 bases. CDR1 and CDR2, per the germline V gene, are SGHAT and FQNNGV. Concerning this clone itself: Its target antigen remains unknown. Base qualities are not recorded, but no much larger clone differs from it by a single base. This same CDR3 is encoded by further DNA sequences in the sample.

Donors were healthy HIV-negative adults with no recently reported acute infections or vaccinations. Every donor was a Caucasian adult living in Nashville, Tennessee, USA. CD4+ T cells were enriched by magnetic negative selection, after which naive cells were positively selected on CD45RA and the negative fraction was taken as the memory subset. Blood was obtained by leukapheresis, after which PBMCs were separated by Ficoll-Histopaque density gradient centrifugation and cryopreserved in liquid nitrogen vapor phase. Analytical flow cytometry was used to check the purity and quantity of each magnetically sorted T cell population. Genomic DNA was isolated from every sorted fraction and measured by UV absorbance on a Nanodrop 2000c. TCR CDR3 regions were amplified from genomic DNA by multiplex PCR using the deep immunoSEQ assay. For each cell subset, the extracted genomic DNA was distributed evenly across all wells of several immunoSEQ 96-well plates, and each plate served as one replicate. For sorted subsets, each replicate PCR was loaded with roughly 0.2 ug genomic DNA, equivalent to about 30,000 T cell genomes. Purified libraries were measured with a Qubit 3.0 fluorometer, size-checked on a Bioanalyzer 2100, and measured again with the KAPA Library Quantification kit. Each immunoSEQ 96-well plate was sequenced on its own single-read 150-cycle Illumina NextSeq 550 flow cell. Concerning the study's data processing: Because the immunoSEQ output held only junctional sequences and lacked quality scores, the filtering could not match the filtering applied to full-length reads. To assign V/J genes and CDR3, sequences were annotated using PyIR, a Python wrapper for IgBLAST v1.9, with IMGT germline references. Any read was removed if the V/J assignment was weak (E-value above 1e-6), the CDR3 was missing, or the read contained stop codons, out-of-frame junctions, or ambiguous translated residues. A V3J clonotype was defined by an identical inferred V gene, J gene, and CDR3 amino acid sequence. To compute the percentage overlap between repertoires, the number of shared unique clonotypes was divided by the size of the smaller repertoire. RTK rarefaction, the Chao1 estimator, and Recon v2.1 estimates of unobserved clonotypes were used to assess repertoire richness. OLGA was used to compute generation probabilities for all TCRbeta clonotypes that the gDNA method yielded from four donors. What TCRdb holds here is the immuneACCESS table cut down to in-frame rearrangements. Part of the clones is not present; checked against another copy, under half of the missing clones reflect an unresolved V gene, and the others are unexplained. That table supplies the V and J calls and clone size; D and trimming were determined from the DNA. Present in this sample are roughly 500,000 clones, approximately 95% of which were seen just once. About 0.054% of the sample is held by the ten biggest clonotypes.

This TCR derives from a young woman in good health. Sequenced input: naive CD4+ T cells sorted from blood. The sample's cell subset or site, from its label and the paper: CD45RA+ positively selected. The chain is encoded by TRBV11-2 joined to TRBJ2-7; a tentative D call is TRBD1 (6 bases match). The nucleotide sequence is TGTGCCAGCAGCTCACAGGGCTACGAGCAGTACTTC. Its protein is CASSSQGYEQYF. This CDR3, with the reference TRBV11-2 and TRBJ2-7 proteins standing in past its ends, gives the full variable domain EAGVAQSPRYKIIEKRQSVAFWCNPISGHATLYWYQQILGQGPKLLIQFQNNGVVDDSQLPKDRFSAERLKGVDSTLKIQPAKLEDSAVYLCASSSQGYEQYFGPGTRLTVT.